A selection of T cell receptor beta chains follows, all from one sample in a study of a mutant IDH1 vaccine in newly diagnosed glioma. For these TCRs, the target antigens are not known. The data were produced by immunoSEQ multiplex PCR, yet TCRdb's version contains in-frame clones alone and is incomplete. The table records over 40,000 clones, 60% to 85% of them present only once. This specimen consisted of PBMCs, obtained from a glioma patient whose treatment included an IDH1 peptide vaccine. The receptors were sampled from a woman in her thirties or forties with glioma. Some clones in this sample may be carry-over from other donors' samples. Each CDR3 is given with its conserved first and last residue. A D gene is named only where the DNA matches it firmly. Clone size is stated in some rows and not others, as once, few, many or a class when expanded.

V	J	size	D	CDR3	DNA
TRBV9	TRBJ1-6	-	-	CASSVAQDPPLHF	TGTGCCAGCAGCGTAGCTCAGGACCCACCCCTCCACTTT
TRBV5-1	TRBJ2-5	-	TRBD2	CASSSGLAGPETQYF	TGCGCCAGCAGCTCGGGACTAGCGGGACCAGAGACCCAGTACTTC
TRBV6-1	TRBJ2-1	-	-	CASSERLASYNEQFF	TGTGCCAGCAGTGAACGGCTAGCGAGTTACAATGAGCAGTTCTTC
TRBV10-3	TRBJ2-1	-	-	CATADPGNYNEQFF	TGTGCCACCGCGGACCCCGGGAACTACAATGAGCAGTTCTTC
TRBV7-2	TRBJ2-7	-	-	CASSATGSGLYEQYF	TGTGCCAGCAGCGCAACCGGGTCGGGTCTGTACGAGCAGTACTTC
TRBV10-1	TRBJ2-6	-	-	CASLGPAGISGANVLTF	TGCGCCAGCCTAGGCCCCGCGGGCATTTCTGGGGCCAACGTCCTGACTTTC
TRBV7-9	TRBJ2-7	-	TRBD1	CASSVQGGEQYF	TGTGCCAGCAGCGTACAGGGGGGCGAGCAGTACTTC
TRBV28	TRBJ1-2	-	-	CASRTGSYDGYTF	TGTGCCAGCAGAACGGGGAGTTACGATGGCTACACCTTC
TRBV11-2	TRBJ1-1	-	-	CASSPDTNTEAFF	TGTGCCAGCAGCCCCGACACTAACACTGAAGCTTTCTTT
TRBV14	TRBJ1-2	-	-	CASSQGGNYGYTF	TGTGCCAGCAGCCAAGGGGGGAACTATGGCTACACCTTC
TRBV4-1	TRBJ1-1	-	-	CASSQSLAGLTGAFF	TGCGCCAGCAGCCAATCCTTGGCGGGACTTACGGGAGCTTTCTTT
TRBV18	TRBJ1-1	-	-	CASSPRLNFEGNTEAFF	TGTGCCAGCTCACCAAGGTTGAACTTCGAAGGGAACACTGAAGCTTTCTTT
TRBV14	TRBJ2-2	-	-	CASSPQPRGELFF	TGTGCCAGCAGCCCACAACCCCGCGGGGAGCTGTTTTTT
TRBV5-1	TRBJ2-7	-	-	CASSLQGYEQYF	TGCGCCAGCAGCTTGCAGGGTTACGAGCAGTACTTC
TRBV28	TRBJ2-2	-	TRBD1	CASGTGSAGELFF	TGTGCCAGCGGGACAGGGTCCGCCGGGGAGCTGTTTTTT
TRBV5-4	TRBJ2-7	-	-	CASSLALGARVTDEQYF	TGTGCCAGCAGCTTGGCGCTTGGGGCCCGGGTGACTGACGAGCAGTACTTC
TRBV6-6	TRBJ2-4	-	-	CASTSGKGIDIQYF	TGTGCCAGCACCTCCGGGAAGGGTATAGACATTCAGTACTTC
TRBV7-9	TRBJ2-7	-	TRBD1	CASSRTGYEQYF	TGTGCCAGCAGCCGGACAGGCTACGAGCAGTACTTC
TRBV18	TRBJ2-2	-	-	CASSPPSGVGELFF	TGTGCCAGCTCACCACCGTCAGGAGTCGGGGAGCTGTTTTTT
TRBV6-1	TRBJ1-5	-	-	CASRVRDVNQPQHF	TGTGCCAGCAGGGTCAGGGATGTGAATCAGCCCCAGCATTTT
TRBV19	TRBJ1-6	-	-	CASSQNSPLHF	TGTGCCAGTAGCCAAAATTCACCCCTCCACTTT
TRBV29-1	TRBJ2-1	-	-	CSVPGPAGGEQFF	TGCAGCGTCCCGGGACCCGCGGGCGGTGAGCAGTTCTTC
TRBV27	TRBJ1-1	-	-	CASSYQGNMNTEAFF	TGTGCCAGCAGTTATCAGGGGAACATGAACACTGAAGCTTTCTTT
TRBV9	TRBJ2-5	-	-	CASSASGTSQETQYF	TGTGCCAGCAGCGCCTCCGGGACGTCGCAAGAGACCCAGTACTTC
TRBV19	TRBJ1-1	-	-	CASTPPGLDTEAFF	TGTGCCAGTACCCCACCGGGGTTGGATACTGAAGCTTTCTTT
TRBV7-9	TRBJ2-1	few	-	CASSAAGRGEQFF	TGTGCCAGCAGTGCGGCGGGGCGAGGCGAGCAGTTCTTC
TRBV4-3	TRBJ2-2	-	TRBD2	CASSQGLAGVNTGELFF	TGCGCCAGCAGCCAAGGGCTAGCGGGGGTCAACACCGGGGAGCTGTTTTTT
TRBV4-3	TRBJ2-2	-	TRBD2	CASSQDLVSGVPTGELFF	TGCGCCAGCAGCCAAGATCTTGTCAGCGGGGTCCCCACCGGGGAGCTGTTTTTT
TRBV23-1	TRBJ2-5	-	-	CASSQSLVRVAETQYF	TGCGCCAGCAGTCAATCCCTCGTCCGGGTGGCGGAGACCCAGTACTTC
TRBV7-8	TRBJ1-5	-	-	CASDQMNSNQPQHF	TGTGCCAGCGACCAAATGAATAGCAATCAGCCCCAGCATTTT
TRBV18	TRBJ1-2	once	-	CASSPMRLPVPNYGYTF	TGTGCCAGCTCACCAATGAGGTTACCCGTGCCTAACTATGGCTACACCTTC
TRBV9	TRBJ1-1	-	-	CASSLTGSSGTEAFF	TGTGCCAGCAGCCTGACTGGGTCTTCGGGCACTGAAGCTTTCTTT
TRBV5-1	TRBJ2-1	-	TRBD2	CASSPRTSGVANEQFF	TGCGCCAGCAGCCCCCGGACTAGCGGGGTAGCCAATGAGCAGTTCTTC
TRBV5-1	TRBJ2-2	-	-	CASGHQGGSGTGELFF	TGCGCCAGCGGCCATCAGGGGGGGAGTGGCACCGGGGAGCTGTTTTTT
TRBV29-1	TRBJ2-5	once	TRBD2	CSVVKLAGARETQYF	TGCAGCGTTGTGAAGCTAGCGGGAGCCCGGGAGACCCAGTACTTC
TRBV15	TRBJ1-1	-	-	CATSRGVNTEAFF	TGTGCCACCAGCAGAGGGGTTAATACTGAAGCTTTCTTT
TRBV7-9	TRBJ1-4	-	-	CASSFQGLRDEKLFF	TGTGCCAGCAGCTTCCAGGGGTTGAGGGATGAAAAACTGTTTTTT
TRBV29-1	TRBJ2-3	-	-	CSVVGGAVKDTQYF	TGCAGCGTTGTAGGGGGGGCCGTTAAAGATACGCAGTATTTT
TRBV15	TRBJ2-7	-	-	CATSSPGGEQYF	TGTGCCACCAGCAGTCCCGGAGGGGAGCAGTACTTC
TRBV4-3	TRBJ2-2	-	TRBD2	CASSQVSGGRVFTGELFF	TGCGCCAGCAGCCAAGTATCCGGCGGGAGGGTTTTCACCGGGGAGCTGTTTTTT
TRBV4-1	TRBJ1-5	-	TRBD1	CASSQIRDRLNQPQHF	TGCGCCAGCAGCCAAATCCGGGACAGGTTAAATCAGCCCCAGCATTTT
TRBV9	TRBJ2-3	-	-	CASSGRQATDTQYF	TGTGCCAGCAGCGGGAGACAAGCCACAGATACGCAGTATTTT
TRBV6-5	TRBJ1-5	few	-	CASSHDHDSNQPQHF	TGTGCCAGCAGCCACGATCATGATAGCAATCAGCCCCAGCATTTT